This T cell receptor (beta chain) appears in the sequencing data of a study of technical replicates of blood from four donors. This clone was seen a single time. CDR1 is MNHEY and CDR2 is SVGAGI in the germline V gene. The V end lost 4 bases, the J end lost 5 bases, and 7 bases lay between the germline ends. The CDR3 is 12 amino acids. Produced via immunoSEQ multiplex PCR; TCRdb's table is partial and in-frame only. The profile covers 65,000 to 95,000 clones, with approximately 97% appearing a single time and 0.18% taken by the ten largest. The rearrangement joins TRBV6-5 to TRBJ2-3, with D hard to call. The sequencing sample was made of T cells isolated from PBMCs. The receptor was isolated from a human donor in good health. CDR3: CASSLGRDTQYF. CDR3 in DNA: TGTGCCAGCAGTTTGGGCAGAGATACGCAGTATTTT.